These T cell receptor beta chains were read from a single sample in a study of T cell responses to AZD1222 COVID-19 vaccine. Sequencing was performed with immunoSEQ multiplex PCR; in TCRdb, only in-frame clones are kept and a portion is missing. The sample contains about 150,000 clones, roughly 90% of which appear only once. This specimen was peripheral blood, taken 28 days after the second AZD1222 dose. These receptor sequences come from an adult who received the AZD1222 COVID-19 vaccine. Each CDR3 is given with its conserved first and last residue. The order of the fields is D gene, J gene, V gene, clone size, CDR3 protein, CDR3 DNA. The D gene is left open where the match is weak. A clone size is listed for some rows: how often the clone was seen (once, few, many), or a class if it is expanded.

D gene: -; J gene: TRBJ2-7; V gene: TRBV28; clone size: -; CDR3 protein: CASSLGGVGPGHVEQYF; CDR3 DNA: TGTGCCAGCAGTTTAGGTGGGGTTGGCCCGGGACACGTGGAGCAGTACTTC
D gene: -; J gene: TRBJ1-3; V gene: TRBV7-2; clone size: -; CDR3 protein: CASSPRAFNTIYF; CDR3 DNA: TGTGCCAGCAGCCCCCGGGCGTTCAACACCATATATTTT
D gene: -; J gene: TRBJ2-6; V gene: TRBV28; clone size: -; CDR3 protein: CASSLRTARPGANVLTF; CDR3 DNA: TGTGCCAGCAGTTTAAGGACAGCGAGACCTGGGGCCAACGTCCTGACTTTC
D gene: -; J gene: TRBJ1-1; V gene: TRBV3-1/TRBV3-2; clone size: -; CDR3 protein: CASSHGVGTWTEAFF; CDR3 DNA: TGTGCCAGCAGCCATGGAGTCGGGACGTGGACTGAAGCTTTCTTT
D gene: -; J gene: TRBJ1-3; V gene: TRBV28; clone size: -; CDR3 protein: CASSALRAGNTIYF; CDR3 DNA: TGTGCCAGCAGCGCGCTCAGAGCGGGAAACACCATATATTTT
D gene: -; J gene: TRBJ2-7; V gene: TRBV19; clone size: -; CDR3 protein: CASSIGWDTYEQYF; CDR3 DNA: TGTGCCAGTAGTATAGGTTGGGACACCTACGAGCAGTACTTC
D gene: -; J gene: TRBJ2-1; V gene: TRBV12-3/TRBV12-4; clone size: -; CDR3 protein: CASSLVGGNEQFF; CDR3 DNA: TGTGCCAGCAGTTTAGTGGGGGGAAATGAGCAGTTCTTC
D gene: TRBD1; J gene: TRBJ2-7; V gene: TRBV6-1; clone size: -; CDR3 protein: CASSEAEDRGHEQYF; CDR3 DNA: TGTGCCAGCAGTGAAGCGGAGGACAGGGGGCACGAGCAGTACTTC
D gene: -; J gene: TRBJ1-1; V gene: TRBV15; clone size: -; CDR3 protein: CATSRDNQNTEAFF; CDR3 DNA: TGTGCCACCAGCAGAGATAACCAGAACACTGAAGCTTTCTTT
D gene: TRBD1; J gene: TRBJ1-2; V gene: TRBV10-3; clone size: few; CDR3 protein: CAISPILGQASEYYGYTF; CDR3 DNA: TGTGCCATCAGCCCGATACTGGGACAGGCCTCAGAGTACTATGGCTACACCTTC
D gene: -; J gene: TRBJ1-4; V gene: TRBV30; clone size: -; CDR3 protein: CAWNGLVGYNEKLFF; CDR3 DNA: TGTGCCTGGAACGGGTTAGTCGGATATAATGAAAAACTGTTTTTT
D gene: TRBD1; J gene: TRBJ2-3; V gene: TRBV19; clone size: -; CDR3 protein: CASSVRYRGRDTDTQYF; CDR3 DNA: TGTGCCAGTAGTGTTCGTTACAGGGGGCGCGATACAGATACGCAGTATTTT
D gene: -; J gene: TRBJ1-1; V gene: TRBV15; clone size: -; CDR3 protein: CATSRDLAAGAFF; CDR3 DNA: TGTGCCACCAGCAGAGATTTGGCCGCAGGGGCTTTCTTT
D gene: -; J gene: TRBJ1-4; V gene: TRBV5-1; clone size: -; CDR3 protein: CASSLGGTATNEKLFF; CDR3 DNA: TGCGCCAGCAGCTTGGGGGGGACGGCTACTAATGAAAAACTGTTTTTT
D gene: TRBD1; J gene: TRBJ2-2; V gene: TRBV11-3; clone size: -; CDR3 protein: CASSPNRGRVGELFF; CDR3 DNA: TGTGCCAGCAGCCCGAACAGGGGGCGCGTCGGGGAGCTGTTTTTT
D gene: -; J gene: TRBJ1-4; V gene: TRBV18; clone size: -; CDR3 protein: CASSPSKTEKLFF; CDR3 DNA: TGTGCCAGCTCACCCTCAAAGACTGAAAAACTGTTTTTT
D gene: -; J gene: TRBJ1-1; V gene: TRBV11-2; clone size: once; CDR3 protein: CASTYLGGTEAFF; CDR3 DNA: TGTGCCAGCACCTACTTGGGGGGCACTGAAGCTTTCTTT
D gene: -; J gene: TRBJ2-1; V gene: TRBV28; clone size: -; CDR3 protein: CASSRTSYYNEQFF; CDR3 DNA: TGTGCCAGCAGTCGCACTAGCTACTACAATGAGCAGTTCTTC
D gene: TRBD2; J gene: TRBJ2-1; V gene: TRBV4-1; clone size: -; CDR3 protein: CASSLGTRSVNEQFF; CDR3 DNA: TGCGCCAGCAGCTTAGGGACTAGATCGGTCAATGAGCAGTTCTTC
D gene: -; J gene: TRBJ1-1; V gene: TRBV2; clone size: -; CDR3 protein: CASSILGVFGDTEAFF; CDR3 DNA: TGTGCCAGCAGCATACTAGGGGTTTTTGGGGACACTGAAGCTTTCTTT
D gene: -; J gene: TRBJ2-1; V gene: TRBV11-2; clone size: -; CDR3 protein: CASSLSRLEQFF; CDR3 DNA: TGTGCCAGCAGCTTAAGTCGGCTTGAGCAGTTCTTC
D gene: TRBD2; J gene: TRBJ2-3; V gene: TRBV3-1/TRBV3-2; clone size: -; CDR3 protein: CASSPPGASGSDTQYF; CDR3 DNA: TGTGCCAGCAGCCCCCCCGGGGCTAGCGGCTCAGATACGCAGTATTTT
D gene: -; J gene: TRBJ1-3; V gene: TRBV2; clone size: -; CDR3 protein: CASSPRTGNTIYF; CDR3 DNA: TGTGCCAGCAGCCCCCGCACGGGAAACACCATATATTTT
D gene: -; J gene: TRBJ2-1; V gene: TRBV12-3/TRBV12-4; clone size: -; CDR3 protein: CASSFVTEQFF; CDR3 DNA: TGTGCCAGCAGTTTCGTTACGGAGCAGTTCTTC
D gene: TRBD1; J gene: TRBJ1-5; V gene: TRBV15; clone size: -; CDR3 protein: CATSRGRDRGYGQPQHF; CDR3 DNA: TGTGCCACCAGCAGAGGAAGGGACAGGGGATACGGTCAGCCCCAGCATTTT
D gene: -; J gene: TRBJ1-6; V gene: TRBV6-5; clone size: -; CDR3 protein: CASTPPSIEPLHF; CDR3 DNA: TGTGCCAGCACCCCACCCAGCATCGAGCCCCTCCACTTT
D gene: -; J gene: TRBJ2-7; V gene: TRBV24-1; clone size: -; CDR3 protein: CATSDPRVRGHEQYF; CDR3 DNA: TGTGCCACCAGTGATCCCCGAGTGAGGGGCCACGAGCAGTACTTC
D gene: -; J gene: TRBJ2-7; V gene: TRBV18; clone size: once; CDR3 protein: CASSNSAILREQYF; CDR3 DNA: TGTGCCAGCTCAAATTCGGCCATCCTACGGGAGCAGTACTTC